A selection of T cell receptor beta chains follows, all from one sample in a study of OX40 agonist ivuxolimab in advanced cancers. Clones were sequenced by immunoSEQ multiplex PCR, and TCRdb holds only the in-frame ones, with some missing. The table lists around 59,000 clones, roughly 86% of them singletons. The sample was CD4+ or CD8+ T cells sorted from blood, taken in a trial of the OX40 agonist ivuxolimab. Receptors originate from an adult with an advanced solid tumor such as melanoma, head and neck, liver or kidney cancer. Both conserved end residues are part of each CDR3. The order of the fields is CDR3 protein, CDR3 DNA, V gene, clone size, D gene, J gene. D genes are given only for firm matches. Clone size is stated in some rows and not others, as once, few, many or a class when expanded.

CASSLGTDNYGYTF TGTGCCAGCAGCCTCGGGACGGATAACTATGGCTACACCTTC TRBV11-3 NA NA TRBJ1-2
CASSPRLAGEETQYF TGTGCCAGCAGTCCGAGACTAGCGGGAGAAGAGACCCAGTACTTC TRBV28 NA TRBD2 TRBJ2-5
CASSYEFLPANEKLFF TGTGCCAGCAGTTATGAATTCCTGCCCGCTAATGAAAAACTGTTTTTT TRBV28 NA NA TRBJ1-4
CASSVGSVTSMRYTF TGTGCCAGCAGCGTAGGGTCAGTTACTTCTATGCGCTACACCTTC TRBV9 NA NA TRBJ1-2
CASTRVEGNEQFF TGTGCCAGTACCCGAGTGGAGGGCAATGAGCAGTTCTTC TRBV19 NA NA TRBJ2-1
CAISASGSGKETQYF TGTGCCATCAGTGCTAGCGGGAGTGGCAAAGAGACCCAGTACTTC TRBV10-3 NA TRBD2 TRBJ2-5
CASSQNPRSGTEAFF TGCGCCAGCAGCCAGAACCCGAGGAGTGGGACTGAAGCTTTCTTT TRBV4-1 NA NA TRBJ1-1
CASSQDWGYNEQFF TGCGCCAGCAGCCAAGATTGGGGATACAATGAGCAGTTCTTC TRBV4-1 NA NA TRBJ2-1
CSVRDRRTYEQYF TGCAGCGTGCGGGACAGGCGTACCTACGAGCAGTACTTC TRBV29-1 NA TRBD1 TRBJ2-7
CASSPSGTWWEQYF TGTGCCAGCAGCCCGAGCGGGACCTGGTGGGAGCAGTACTTC TRBV7-9 NA TRBD2 TRBJ2-7
CASSFPKREGPGEQFF TGCGCCAGCAGCTTCCCAAAGCGGGAGGGCCCCGGTGAGCAGTTCTTC TRBV5-1 NA TRBD2 TRBJ2-1
CASSLAGVNEQFF TGCGCCAGCAGTCTAGCGGGAGTGAATGAGCAGTTCTTC TRBV4-3 NA TRBD2 TRBJ2-1
CASSLTLASRTDTQYF TGTGCCAGCAGCCTCACCCTAGCAAGCCGCACAGATACGCAGTATTTT TRBV11-2 NA NA TRBJ2-3
CASSEQRNTGELFF TGTGCCAGCAGTGAACAGCGGAACACCGGGGAGCTGTTTTTT TRBV6-1 NA NA TRBJ2-2
CASSPPGGRASEQFF TGTGCCAGCTCACCACCGGGCGGGAGGGCAAGTGAGCAGTTCTTC TRBV18 NA TRBD2 TRBJ2-1
CASSPTGGGETQYF TGTGCCAGCAGCCCGACAGGGGGCGGAGAGACCCAGTACTTC TRBV7-8 NA TRBD1 TRBJ2-5
CASSPLGEQFF TGTGCCAGCTCGCCCCTCGGTGAGCAGTTCTTC TRBV18 NA NA TRBJ2-1
CASSLVLDFRETQYF TGTGCCAGCAGCTTAGTACTCGACTTTCGGGAGACCCAGTACTTC TRBV7-2 NA NA TRBJ2-5
CASSVSLGSETQYF TGTGCCAGCAGCGTCTCGTTGGGTTCAGAGACCCAGTACTTC TRBV9 once NA TRBJ2-5
CASSIWSREQYF TGTGCCAGCAGCATCTGGTCTCGCGAGCAGTACTTC TRBV7-9 NA NA TRBJ2-7
CASSLESGSSYNEQFF TGCGCCAGCAGCTTGGAGAGCGGGAGCTCCTACAATGAGCAGTTCTTC TRBV5-1 NA TRBD2 TRBJ2-1
CASSIGQDYNEQFF TGTGCCAGCAGCATAGGACAGGACTACAATGAGCAGTTCTTC TRBV9 NA TRBD1 TRBJ2-1
CASSATRYNSPLHF TGTGCCAGCAGCGCGACGAGGTATAATTCACCCCTCCACTTT TRBV28 NA NA TRBJ1-6
CASTPGVVAGRLPYEQYF TGTGCCAGCACCCCCGGAGTGGTAGCGGGACGTCTTCCGTACGAGCAGTACTTC TRBV27 few TRBD2 TRBJ2-7
CASSMSSQDTGELFF TGTGCCAGTAGTATGTCAAGCCAGGACACCGGGGAGCTGTTTTTT TRBV19 NA NA TRBJ2-2
CATSSGTGAAHEKLFF TGTGCCACCAGCAGCGGGACTGGTGCGGCGCATGAAAAACTGTTTTTT TRBV15 NA NA TRBJ1-4
CASRGTGYNQPQHF TGTGCCAGCAGGGGGACAGGCTACAATCAGCCCCAGCATTTT TRBV6-5 NA TRBD1 TRBJ1-5
CASRTEKGNTEAFF TGTGCCAGCAGGACTGAAAAGGGTAACACTGAAGCTTTCTTT TRBV6-6 few NA TRBJ1-1
CASSQGSRQVETQYF TGCGCCAGCAGCCAAGGGTCCCGACAGGTGGAGACCCAGTACTTC TRBV4-3 NA NA TRBJ2-5
CASSTRAGGDGYTF TGTGCCAGCAGTACCCGGGCCGGGGGCGATGGCTACACCTTC TRBV6-5 NA NA TRBJ1-2
CASSLGGSDTTGELFF TGTGCCAGCAGCTTGGGGGGCAGTGACACTACCGGGGAGCTGTTTTTT TRBV11-3 NA NA TRBJ2-2
CASSERTGAHEQYF TGCGCCAGCAGTGAGAGGACAGGGGCGCACGAGCAGTACTTC TRBV10-1 NA TRBD1 TRBJ2-7